This TCR beta chain was retrieved from a study of blood T cell repertoires in COVID-19. A single count supports this clone. How the authors handled the data: Amplified reference gene primers provided the basis for estimating nucleated cell counts. Libraries were prepared by immunoSEQ multiplex PCR; TCRdb keeps only in-frame clonotypes and omits some of them. D and trimming come from the DNA, and the V and J calls and clone size come from that table. The table records about 130,000 clones, around 88% of them present only once. The CDR3 consists of 15 residues. CDR1 and CDR2 (germline): SGHTA, FQGNSA. V gave up 5 bases and J gave up 8 bases; unmatched junction bases: 12.

Sequenced sample: peripheral blood. The sequence derives from a woman aged 50 to 60 who had recovered from COVID-19. The chain couples TRBV7-2 to TRBJ2-3; TRBD2 agrees at 8 bases. CDR3 region: CASSPTFRGGRTQYF. CDR3 coding DNA: TGTGCCAGCAGCCCCACCTTTCGGGGGGGGCGTACGCAGTATTTT. The variable domain in full, with the rest retrieved from reference TRBV7-2 and TRBJ2-3, is GAGVSQSPSNKVTEKGKDVELRCDPISGHTALYWYRQSLGQGLEFLIYFQGNSAPDKSGLPSDRFSAERTGGSVSTLTIQRTQQEDSAVYLCASSPTFRGGRTQYFGPGTRLTVL.